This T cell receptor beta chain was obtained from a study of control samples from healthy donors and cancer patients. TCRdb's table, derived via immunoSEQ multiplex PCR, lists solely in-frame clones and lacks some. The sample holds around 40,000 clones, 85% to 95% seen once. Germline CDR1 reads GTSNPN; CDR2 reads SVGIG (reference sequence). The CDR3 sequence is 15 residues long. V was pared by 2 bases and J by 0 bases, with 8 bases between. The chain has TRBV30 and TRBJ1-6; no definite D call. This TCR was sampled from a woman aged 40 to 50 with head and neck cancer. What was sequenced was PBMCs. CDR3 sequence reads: CAWSSLSSYNSPLHF. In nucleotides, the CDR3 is TGTGCCTGGAGTTCCCTCTCCTCCTATAATTCACCCCTCCACTTT.